One and the same sample provided the 15 T cell receptor beta chains below, sequenced in a study of shared clonotypes between healthy human individuals. TCRdb keeps only in-frame clones here, not all; method: immunoSEQ multiplex PCR. The table shows more than 2 million clones, with approximately 96% occurring only once. The sample taken for sequencing was naive CD4+ T cells sorted from blood. The subset was: CD45RA+ positively selected. The receptor set was obtained from a man between 18 and 29 years old in good health.

The CDR3 nucleotides read TGTGCCAGCGGACGGACAGGGCAATACGAGCAGTACTTC. This sequence encodes CASGRTGQYEQYF. The chain joins TRBV6-1 to TRBJ2-7; 8 bases fit TRBD1. The CDR3 has 13 residues. Germline V gene lookup returns CDR1 MNHNS and CDR2 SASEGT. Trimming cost V 8 bases and J 4 bases; bases outside gene matches: 7.

The chain combines TRBV12-5 with TRBJ1-5, with D possibly matching TRBD1 (5 bases). Germline loops: CDR1 LGHNT, CDR2 FRNRAP. With 1 base removed from V and 0 bases from J, the gap between germline ends came to 13 bases. This CDR3 region has 17 residues. The DNA of the CDR3 is TGTGCTAGTGGTTTGGCCGGGACTGCCCATAGCAATCAGCCCCAGCATTTT. This gives the protein CASGLAGTAHSNQPQHF.

This clone was seen once. The V and J genes are TRBV30 and TRBJ2-3; the D call may be TRBD1 or TRBD2 (6 bases each). Per germline, CDR1 GTSNPN and CDR2 SVGIG (reference sequence). The germline V and J ends were trimmed by 2 bases and 2 bases, with 14 bases remaining between them. The CDR3 has 15 amino acids. The CDR3 spells CAWSSVGGATDTQYF. CDR3 DNA sequence: TGTGCCTGGAGTAGCGTGGGGGGCGCCACAGATACGCAGTATTTT.

The chain joins TRBV19 to TRBJ2-7; a weak D match, TRBD1 (5 bases). V lost 3 bases and J lost 5, with 11 bases in between. In germline, CDR1 is LNHDA, CDR2 SQIVND (reference sequence). There are 13 residues in the CDR3. CDR3 sequence reads: CASSIESGNEQYF. The CDR3 DNA sequence: TGTGCCAGTAGTATCGAGTCAGGGAACGAGCAGTACTTC.

This chain uses TRBV5-4 with TRBJ2-7; 7 bases align to TRBD1. J lost 0 bases, V lost 4 bases, and 7 bases had no gene match. The length of the CDR3 is 15 residues. Germline-derived CDR1 and CDR2 are SGHNT and YYREEE (reference sequence). CDR3 in amino acids: CASSVTGANSYEQYF. The CDR3 DNA reads TGTGCCAGCAGCGTCACAGGGGCGAACTCCTACGAGCAGTACTTC.

For the CDR3, the DNA is TGTGCCAGCAGACCCGCGGAGGGGACAAAACTGTTTTTT. Protein product: CASRPAEGTKLFF. The chain carries TRBV28 and TRBJ1-4, with TRBD1 as a possible D gene (5 bases). The CDR3 is made up of 13 amino acids. Trimming shortened V by 6 bases and J by 10 bases, and 15 bases separated the two germline ends. Germline V CDR1 and CDR2: MDHEN, SYDVKM.

The chain has TRBV27 and TRBJ2-5; the D gene is possibly TRBD1 (5 bases). The CDR3 contains 15 residues. Germline V lookup: CDR1 MNHEY, CDR2 SMNVEV (reference sequence). Trimming stripped 6 bases from V and 2 bases from J, with 16 bases between. The CDR3 loop reads CASRLVWGPQETQYF. Here the CDR3 DNA reads TGTGCCAGCAGACTTGTATGGGGCCCACAAGAGACCCAGTACTTC.

The chain uses TRBV6-5 and TRBJ1-1; D is unresolved. The CDR3 length is 11 residues. Germline V gene data show CDR1 as MNHEY and CDR2 as SVGAGI. V shed 6 bases and J shed 3 bases, with 5 bases lying between them. CDR3 region: CASSQYTEAFF. DNA of the CDR3: TGTGCCAGCAGCCAATACACTGAAGCTTTCTTT.

This clone was detected only once. V and J are TRBV6-5 and TRBJ2-7, with D tentatively TRBD1 (7 bases). V was clipped by 2 bases and J by 4 bases, with 15 bases between them. Germline CDR1 MNHEY, CDR2 SVGAGI. The CDR3 runs 15 residues. CDR3 nucleotides: TGTGCCAGCAGTTACGAGCCAGGGGGGATTTACGAGCAGTACTTC. Protein sequence: CASSYEPGGIYEQYF.

A remark on this clone: This specimen includes other DNA sequences encoding the same CDR3. The V gene is TRBV18, the J gene TRBJ1-3; 7 bases are shared with TRBD1. Germline V lookup: CDR1 KGHSH, CDR2 LQKENI. J gave up 0 bases and V 3 bases, and 5 bases lay outside the gene matches. The CDR3 consists of 16 residues. The CDR3 loop reads CASSPPGGSSGNTIYF. For the CDR3, the DNA is TGTGCCAGCTCACCTCCAGGGGGTAGCTCTGGAAACACCATATATTTT.

The count of this clone is one. Other DNA sequences in this sample translate to the same CDR3. The rearrangement uses TRBV30 and TRBJ1-2; D possibly corresponds to TRBD1 (5 bases). The germline CDR1 and CDR2 sequences are GTSNPN and SVGIG (reference sequence). CDR3 size: 13 residues. Trimming removed 0 bases from V and 3 bases from J, with 8 bases in between. CDR3 protein: CAWSVRGDYGYTF. CDR3 DNA sequence: TGTGCCTGGAGTGTGCGGGGGGACTATGGCTACACCTTC.

The chain joins TRBV19 to TRBJ1-4; the match to TRBD1 covers 11 bases. J gave up 8 bases and V 3 bases, and 8 bases lay outside the gene matches. The CDR3 has 16 amino acids. CDR1 and CDR2 (germline): LNHDA, SQIVND (reference sequence). The CDR3 DNA sequence: TGTGCCAGTAGTATTGGGGACAGGGGGGATGGCGAAAAACTGTTTTTT. This gives the protein CASSIGDRGDGEKLFF.

The chain recombines TRBV7-2 with TRBJ1-1, with D maybe TRBD1 (5 bases). Trimming took off 4 bases at V and 2 bases at J, with 23 bases between the two ends. The germline CDR1 and CDR2 sequences are SGHTA and FQGNSA. The CDR3 is 18 amino acids. CDR3 coding DNA: TGTGCCAGCAGCTCCCGGACACACGAACGAGCCTTAAACACTGAAGCTTTCTTT. Translation: CASSSRTHERALNTEAFF.

On this clone: The sample carries other DNA sequences with the same CDR3. This chain links TRBV4-1 with TRBJ2-7, with TRBD2 identical over 11 bases. Germline V gene lookup returns CDR1 MGHRA and CDR2 YSYEKL. CDR3 size: 14 residues. Trimming removed 3 bases from V and 4 bases from J; junction bases left unmatched: 2. CDR3 nucleotide sequence: TGCGCCAGCAGCCAGATAGCGGGAGGGTACGAGCAGTACTTC. Protein: CASSQIAGGYEQYF.

This clone was counted a single time. The chain recombines TRBV7-3 with TRBJ2-3; no firm D call. V lost 5 bases, J lost 0 bases, and 3 bases lay in between. The CDR3 extends over 12 amino acids. From germline, CDR1 is SGHTA and CDR2 FQGTGA. CDR3 nucleotides: TGTGCCAGCAGCGCTAGCACAGATACGCAGTATTTT. Translating gives CASSASTDTQYF.